The clone carrying this TCR beta chain was detected many times. The entry originates in a study of Graves' ophthalmopathy and Graves' hyperthyroidism. Transcripts of RNA were the source for amplifying TCR beta CDR3 regions. First-round RT-PCR employed HTBI primers, with a second-round multiplex PCR after it. MiXCR was run by TCRdb on the multiplex PCR reads, yielding one entry per CDR3 protein. The sample lists 580,000 or so distinct CDR3 sequences, roughly 40% occurring once. Sequenced: peripheral blood or thyroid tissue (not recorded which). The source is an adult man with Graves' hyperthyroidism.

The CDR3 DNA follows: TGCAGCGTTGAAGACAACAGGGGAAACACCATATATTTT. Translating gives CSVEDNRGNTIYF. The chain couples TRBV29-1 to TRBJ1-3; D might be TRBD1 (5 bases). Germline V gene data show CDR1 as SQVTM and CDR2 as ANQGSEA. CDR3 size: 13 residues. The V gene lost 0 bases and the J gene lost 4 bases, with 7 bases spanning the gap.